These T cell receptor beta chains were read from a single sample in a study of T cell responses to AZD1222 COVID-19 vaccine. Some clones are missing from TCRdb's copy, which holds only in-frame ones; the method was immunoSEQ multiplex PCR. The data contain roughly 140,000 clones, 92% of them seen just once; the ten biggest clones take up roughly 10%. The sample was peripheral blood, taken 28 days after the second AZD1222 dose. The receptors shown here come from an adult who received the AZD1222 COVID-19 vaccine. Both conserved end residues are part of each CDR3. The order of the fields is V gene, clone size, D gene, J gene, CDR3 DNA, CDR3 protein. A D gene is named only where the DNA matches it firmly. Size is stated for part of the rows, as once, few or many counts, or as a class when the clone is expanded.

TRBV2	NA	NA	TRBJ1-6	TGTGCCAGCAGGGGATTTAACCTCCACTTT	CASRGFNLHF
TRBV2	NA	TRBD1	TRBJ1-5	TGTGCCAGCAGTGTAGGGGGCGGCAATCAGCCCCAGCATTTT	CASSVGGGNQPQHF
TRBV6-5	NA	TRBD1	TRBJ1-5	TGTGCCAGCAGGAGACAGGGGTTAAGCAATCAGCCCCAGCATTTT	CASRRQGLSNQPQHF
TRBV9	NA	NA	TRBJ1-1	TGTGCCAGCAGCAGGAGAGAGCTGAGTGAAGCTTTCTTT	CASSRRELSEAFF
TRBV10-3	NA	NA	TRBJ2-5	TGTGCCATCAGTGCTGAGGGGGGCGCGGAGACCCAGTACTTC	CAISAEGGAETQYF
TRBV6-6	once	NA	TRBJ2-1	TGTGCCACCAGACTAGAGAGCCATGAGCAGTTCTTC	CATRLESHEQFF
TRBV2	NA	NA	TRBJ1-5	TGTGCCAGCAGTGAATTGGGCCACTTCTATCAGCCCCAGCATTTT	CASSELGHFYQPQHF
TRBV6-2/TRBV6-3	once	NA	TRBJ1-2	TGTGCCAGCAGTTATCAGGACCGATATGGCTACACCTTC	CASSYQDRYGYTF
TRBV11-2	NA	TRBD1	TRBJ1-3	TGTGCCAGCAGCTCGGGACAGGGGGCGTCTGGAAACACCATATATTTT	CASSSGQGASGNTIYF
TRBV27	once	TRBD1	TRBJ1-1	TGTGCCAGCAGCGGGGGGCTAGGCAGGGGGGACACTGAAGCTTTCTTT	CASSGGLGRGDTEAFF
TRBV5-6	NA	NA	TRBJ2-4	TGTGCCAGCAGCTTGGACCGTCTTCAGTACTTC	CASSLDRLQYF
TRBV15	NA	NA	TRBJ2-7	TGTGCCACCAGCGGCGGGGAGACCTACGAGCAGTACTTC	CATSGGETYEQYF
TRBV27	NA	TRBD2	TRBJ2-7	TGTGCCAGCAGTTCGTCCAGGGGACTAGCGGGGGCCTACGAGCAGTACTTC	CASSSSRGLAGAYEQYF
TRBV7-9	NA	NA	TRBJ1-3	TGTGCCAGCAGCTTAGGTTCCGGACAGTACTCTGGAAACACCATATATTTT	CASSLGSGQYSGNTIYF
TRBV4-3	NA	NA	TRBJ1-3	TGCGCCAGCAGCCACGTCTCTGGAAACACCATATATTTT	CASSHVSGNTIYF
TRBV10-3	few	NA	TRBJ1-2	TGTGCCACCAGACAGGACCTTAACTATGGCTACACCTTC	CATRQDLNYGYTF
TRBV19	NA	TRBD1	TRBJ2-7	TGTGCCAGTAGTACCGGGACAGGGGTGTCCTACGAGCAGTACTTC	CASSTGTGVSYEQYF
TRBV6-2/TRBV6-3	NA	NA	TRBJ1-5	TGTGCCAGCAGTGAGGACCCTTGGGGCAATCAGCCCCAGCATTTT	CASSEDPWGNQPQHF
TRBV5-1	NA	NA	TRBJ1-1	TGCGCCAGCAGCTTGGTCGGGTGGGGGGACATGAACACTGAAGCTTTCTTT	CASSLVGWGDMNTEAFF
TRBV5-6	NA	TRBD1	TRBJ2-1	TGTGCCAGCAGCATGGACAGGGCCCTATACGATGAGCAGTTCTTC	CASSMDRALYDEQFF
TRBV7-2	once	TRBD1	TRBJ1-2	TGTGCCAGCAGCCCCAGGGGGCTTCAAGCTAACTATGGCTACACCTTC	CASSPRGLQANYGYTF
TRBV5-8	NA	NA	TRBJ1-5	TGTGCCAGCAGCTCGGGGGGCCATCAGCCCCAGCATTTT	CASSSGGHQPQHF
TRBV27	NA	NA	TRBJ1-5	TGTGCCAGCAGCCCAGGTGTAATTCAGCCCCAGCATTTT	CASSPGVIQPQHF
TRBV6-5	NA	NA	TRBJ2-3	TGTGCCAGCAGTTACTCGGTGGGGGCCACAGATACGCAGTATTTT	CASSYSVGATDTQYF